The next 12 T cell receptor beta chains were all read from a single sample in a study of T cell responses to AZD1222 COVID-19 vaccine. Produced via immunoSEQ multiplex PCR; TCRdb's table is partial and in-frame only. Found here are about 120,000 clones, about 88% of them singletons; the top ten hold 3%. The sequencing used peripheral blood, collected 28 days after the second AZD1222 dose. These receptors were collected from an adult who received the AZD1222 COVID-19 vaccine.

The chain has TRBV29-1 and TRBJ2-5; tentative D call: TRBD1 (6 bases). CDR3 size: 15 residues. V shed 1 base and J shed 0 bases, with 12 bases lying between them. The germline gives CDR1 SQVTM, CDR2 ANQGSEA. The DNA of the CDR3 is TGCAGCGTTGAAGCGCTGGGGACAAACCAAGAGACCCAGTACTTC. It translates to CSVEALGTNQETQYF.

This CDR3 is CASSHHTTGEQYF. DNA for the CDR3: TGTGCCAGCAGCCACCACACGACAGGGGAGCAGTACTTC. V is TRBV7-2 and J is TRBJ2-7; TRBD1 matches at 7 bases. The germline gives CDR1 SGHTA, CDR2 FQGNSA. The V segment lost 5 bases and the J segment 7 bases; nucleotides outside the gene matches: 8. The CDR3 runs 13 residues.

This chain connects TRBV5-1 to TRBJ2-3, with D possibly being TRBD2 (6 bases). V lost 4 bases and J lost 0, with 9 bases in between. The CDR3 spans 14 residues. Germline assignment: CDR1 SGHRS and CDR2 YFSETQ. CDR3 coding DNA: TGCGCCAGCAGCCGGGACTTTAGCACAGATACGCAGTATTTT. It codes for CASSRDFSTDTQYF.

The V and J genes are TRBV6-5 and TRBJ2-3; D is perhaps TRBD1 (5 bases). Trimming pared 7 bases from V and 2 bases from J, leaving 10 bases between. This CDR3 comprises 13 residues. CDR1 is MNHEY, CDR2 SVGAGI, per germline. CDR3 nucleotides: TGTGCCAGCACCATGACAGCCACAGATACGCAGTATTTT. It codes for CASTMTATDTQYF.

The chain joins TRBV30 to TRBJ2-2; D not resolved. V shed 3 bases and J shed 2 bases, with 10 bases lying between them. This CDR3 spans 14 amino acids. Germline-derived CDR1 and CDR2 are GTSNPN and SVGIG (reference sequence). CDR3 in amino acids: CAWSVLGNTGELFF. CDR3 bases: TGTGCCTGGAGCGTCTTAGGCAACACCGGGGAGCTGTTTTTT.

The table lists this clone with a count of one. The chain carries TRBV10-3 and TRBJ1-1; no clear D. The CDR3 extends over 13 amino acids. Trimming pared 0 bases from V and 10 bases from J, leaving 12 bases between. Germline V CDR1 and CDR2: ENHRY, SYGVKD. The CDR3 DNA reads as TGTGCCATCAGTGAGTCAGGGAGGGTTGGAGCTTTCTTT. Translated: CAISESGRVGAFF.

This chain connects TRBV18 to TRBJ1-4; unclear D gene. The CDR3 is 16 amino acids. Germline CDR1 reads KGHSH; CDR2 reads LQKENI. V shed 0 bases and J shed 3 bases, with 11 bases lying between them. The CDR3, as DNA: TGTGCCAGCTCACCACCAAGTGGTTCGGCTAATGAAAAACTGTTTTTT. Its translation is CASSPPSGSANEKLFF.

This clone showed up just a few times. The rearrangement links TRBV30 to TRBJ1-3; 7 bases fit TRBD1. Germline V gives CDR1 GTSNPN, CDR2 SVGIG (reference sequence). V lost 3 bases, J lost 0 bases, and 5 bases stayed unmatched. The CDR3 contains 15 residues. As DNA, the CDR3 is TGTGCCTGGAGCTTTTCAGGGGGCTCTGGAAACACCATATATTTT. Residues: CAWSFSGGSGNTIYF.

This chain joins TRBV11-2 and TRBJ2-1; D is uncertain. This CDR3 has 15 residues. Germline V CDR1 and CDR2: SGHAT, FQNNGV. Trimming removed 4 bases at V and 4 bases at J, with 14 bases between. The CDR3, as DNA: TGTGCCAGCAGCTCGTTCGCGGACGGTTACAATGAGCAGTTCTTC. The encoded protein is CASSSFADGYNEQFF.

This chain uses TRBV7-9 with TRBJ1-5; D uncertain. The CDR3 sequence is 13 residues long. Trimming stripped 1 base from V and 5 bases from J, with 6 bases between. Germline V CDR1 and CDR2: SEHNR, FQNEAQ (reference sequence). CDR3 residues: CASSLGEYQPQHF. CDR3 DNA: TGTGCCAGCAGCTTAGGGGAGTATCAGCCCCAGCATTTT.

The V gene is TRBV6-5, the J gene TRBJ2-5, with 7 bases matching TRBD1. CDR1 and CDR2 from the germline V gene are MNHEY and SVGAGI. Unmatched junction bases numbered 3, after V lost 0 bases and J lost 2 bases. This CDR3 has 15 residues. Here the CDR3 reads CASSYSTGPQETQYF. The DNA for the CDR3 is TGTGCCAGCAGTTACTCGACAGGGCCTCAAGAGACCCAGTACTTC.

This chain connects TRBV6-5 to TRBJ2-2; D unclear. In germline, CDR1 is MNHEY, CDR2 SVGAGI. Trimming removed 7 bases from V and 0 bases from J, with 12 bases in between. This CDR3 has 15 amino acids. The chain's CDR3 is CASTSAITNTGELFF. The DNA of the CDR3 is TGTGCCAGCACCTCAGCAATCACGAACACCGGGGAGCTGTTTTTT.